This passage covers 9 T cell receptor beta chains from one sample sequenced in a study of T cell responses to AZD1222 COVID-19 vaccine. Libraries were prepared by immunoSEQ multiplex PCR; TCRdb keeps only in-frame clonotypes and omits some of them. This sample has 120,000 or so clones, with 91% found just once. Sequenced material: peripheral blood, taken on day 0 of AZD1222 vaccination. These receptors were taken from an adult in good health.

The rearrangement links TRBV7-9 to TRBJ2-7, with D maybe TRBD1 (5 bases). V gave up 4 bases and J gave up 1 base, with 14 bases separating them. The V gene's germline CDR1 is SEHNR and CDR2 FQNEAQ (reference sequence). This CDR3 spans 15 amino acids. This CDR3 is CASSYPTDKSYEQYF. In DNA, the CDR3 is TGTGCCAGCAGCTACCCGACAGACAAATCCTACGAGCAGTACTTC.

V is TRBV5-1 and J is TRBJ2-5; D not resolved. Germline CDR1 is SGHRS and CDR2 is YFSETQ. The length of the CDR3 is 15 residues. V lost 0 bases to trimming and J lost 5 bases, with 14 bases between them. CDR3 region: CASSLGTSLRETQYF. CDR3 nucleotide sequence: TGCGCCAGCAGCTTGGGCACTTCTCTCCGTGAGACCCAGTACTTC. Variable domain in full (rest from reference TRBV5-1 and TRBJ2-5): KAGVTQTPRYLIKTRGQQVTLSCSPISGHRSVSWYQQTPGQGLQFLFEYFSETQRNKGNFPGRFSGRQFSNSRSEMNVSTLELGDSALYLCASSLGTSLRETQYFGPGTRLLVL.

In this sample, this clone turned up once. The CDR3 sequence: CAWGINEKLFF. Here the CDR3 DNA reads TGTGCCTGGGGTATTAATGAAAAACTGTTTTTT. This chain connects TRBV30 to TRBJ1-4; D ambiguous. Trimming removed 5 bases at V and 4 bases at J, with 5 bases between. Germline CDR1 is GTSNPN and CDR2 is SVGIG (reference sequence). This CDR3 has 11 residues.

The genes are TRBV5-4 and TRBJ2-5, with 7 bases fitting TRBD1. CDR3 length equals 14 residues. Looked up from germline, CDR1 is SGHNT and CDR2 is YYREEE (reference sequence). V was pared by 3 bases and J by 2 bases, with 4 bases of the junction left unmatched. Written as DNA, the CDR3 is TGTGCCAGCAGCTCGGGACAGAGGCAAGAGACCCAGTACTTC. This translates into CASSSGQRQETQYF.

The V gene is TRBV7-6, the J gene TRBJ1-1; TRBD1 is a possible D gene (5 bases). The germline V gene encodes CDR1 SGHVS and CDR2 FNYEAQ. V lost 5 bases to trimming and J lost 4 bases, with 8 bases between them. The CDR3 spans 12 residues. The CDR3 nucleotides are TGTGCCAGCAGCCCAGGGATCACTGAAGCTTTCTTT. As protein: CASSPGITEAFF.

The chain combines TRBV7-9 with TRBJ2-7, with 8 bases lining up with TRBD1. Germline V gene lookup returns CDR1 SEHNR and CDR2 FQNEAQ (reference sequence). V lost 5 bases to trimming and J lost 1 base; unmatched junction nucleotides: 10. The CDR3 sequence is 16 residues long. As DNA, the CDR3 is TGTGCCAGCAGCCGGACAGGGCTTCACGATTCCTACGAGCAGTACTTC. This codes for CASSRTGLHDSYEQYF.

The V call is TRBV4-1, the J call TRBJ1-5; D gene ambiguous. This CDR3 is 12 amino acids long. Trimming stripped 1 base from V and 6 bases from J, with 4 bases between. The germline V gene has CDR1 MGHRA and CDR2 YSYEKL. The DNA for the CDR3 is TGCGCCAGCAGCCAAGGAGTTCAGCCCCAGCATTTT. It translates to CASSQGVQPQHF.

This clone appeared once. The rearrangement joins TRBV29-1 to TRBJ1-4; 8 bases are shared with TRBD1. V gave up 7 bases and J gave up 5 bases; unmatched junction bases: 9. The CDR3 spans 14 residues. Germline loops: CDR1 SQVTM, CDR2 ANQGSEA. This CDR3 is CSAATGGTNEKLFF. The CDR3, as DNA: TGCAGCGCCGCAACAGGGGGTACCAATGAAAAACTGTTTTTT.

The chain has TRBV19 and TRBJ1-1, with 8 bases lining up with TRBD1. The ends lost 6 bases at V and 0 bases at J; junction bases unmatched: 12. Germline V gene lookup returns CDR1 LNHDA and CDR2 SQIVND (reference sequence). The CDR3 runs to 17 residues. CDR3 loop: CASRPGGQGALNTEAFF. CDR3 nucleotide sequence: TGTGCCAGTAGACCTGGAGGTCAGGGGGCCCTGAACACTGAAGCTTTCTTT.